These 20 T cell receptor beta chains originate from one sample sequenced in a study of blood T cell repertoires in COVID-19. Measured with immunoSEQ multiplex PCR; TCRdb has only the in-frame clones, and not every one. The table shows 350,000 to 450,000 clones, with about 89% occurring only once. Sequencing was performed on peripheral blood. The receptor set was obtained from a man between 35 and 55 years old with acute or convalescent COVID-19.

This clone has a single count. V and J are TRBV4-2 and TRBJ2-1; 12 bases are a match to TRBD2. This CDR3 comprises 16 residues. Germline V gene sequence: CDR1 LGHNA, CDR2 YNFKEQ. J lost 7 bases, V lost 1 base, and 5 bases had no gene match. The CDR3 sequence: CASSQGLAGVGNEQFF. The CDR3 nucleotides are TGTGCCAGCAGCCAAGGACTAGCGGGGGTGGGGAATGAGCAGTTCTTC.

This clone has just one count. V and J are TRBV6-2 or TRBV6-3 and TRBJ1-2; TRBD1 matches 8 bases. The CDR3 runs to 15 residues. CDR1 is MNHEY, CDR2 SVGEGT, per germline. Trimming at V came to 2 bases and at J to 8 bases, leaving 10 bases not matched to a gene. The CDR3 DNA reads TGTGCCAGCAGTTACCCGCAGGACAGGGTGCGCGGCTACACCTTC. Translating it yields CASSYPQDRVRGYTF.

This clone was recorded only once. This rearrangement joins TRBV27 to TRBJ2-7; 9 nucleotides match TRBD1. After removal of 7 bases from V and 1 base from J, the junction contained 2 bases not matched to a gene. CDR1 MNHEY and CDR2 SMNVEV come from the germline V gene (reference sequence). The CDR3 runs 13 residues. CDR3 nucleotides: TGTGCCAGCACCGGGACAGGGTCCTACGAGCAGTACTTC. It encodes CASTGTGSYEQYF.

The gene calls are TRBV4-3 and TRBJ2-4, with TRBD1 matching over 7 bases. V was pared by 2 bases and J by 8 bases, with 12 bases of the junction left unmatched. Germline CDR1 LGHNA, CDR2 YSLEER. This CDR3 has 16 residues. The CDR3 protein is CASSQFSDREVDIQYF. Written as DNA, the CDR3 is TGCGCCAGCAGCCAATTCAGCGACAGGGAAGTGGACATTCAGTACTTC.

The chain combines TRBV19 with TRBJ2-3, with 10 bases fitting TRBD1. This CDR3 has 14 residues. V lost 5 bases and J lost 6; bases outside the gene matches: 5. CDR1 and CDR2 from the germline V gene are LNHDA and SQIVND (reference sequence). CDR3 DNA sequence: TGTGCCAGTAGTCCTCCGGGACAGGGGGATACGCAGTATTTT. Amino acid sequence: CASSPPGQGDTQYF.

This chain joins TRBV5-4 and TRBJ2-3, with 9 bases matching TRBD2. With V trimmed by 5 bases and J by 0 bases, 4 bases remained unmatched. Germline loops: CDR1 SGHNT, CDR2 YYREEE (reference sequence). The CDR3 loop spans 15 amino acids. The CDR3 protein is CASSQSGGSTDTQYF. The CDR3 coding sequence is TGTGCCAGCAGTCAAAGCGGGGGGAGCACAGATACGCAGTATTTT.

The CDR3 spells CATSRETGNTEAFF. The CDR3 nucleotides read TGTGCCACCAGCAGAGAGACGGGGAACACTGAAGCTTTCTTT. This rearrangement joins TRBV15 to TRBJ1-1; no definite D call. CDR3 size: 14 residues. CDR1 is LNHNV, CDR2 YYDKDF, per germline (reference sequence). The V gene lost 0 bases and the J gene lost 1 base, with 6 bases spanning the gap.

The rearrangement links TRBV7-9 to TRBJ2-2, with 7 bases that match TRBD2. J was trimmed by 2 bases and V by 5 bases; bases with no gene match: 11. This CDR3 comprises 17 residues. The germline V gene encodes CDR1 SEHNR and CDR2 FQNEAQ (reference sequence). The DNA for the CDR3 is TGTGCCAGCAGCCCCTACTCCGGCGGGAGTAACACCGGGGAGCTGTTTTTT. Translating it yields CASSPYSGGSNTGELFF.

V usage is TRBV2 and J usage is TRBJ1-4, with 8 nucleotides matching TRBD1. The length of the CDR3 is 15 residues. Germline lookup yields CDR1 SNHLY and CDR2 FYNNEI. The ends lost 9 bases at V and 3 bases at J; junction bases unmatched: 9. This chain's CDR3 is CARGGQGGSNEKLFF. The DNA for the CDR3 is TGTGCCAGAGGTGGACAGGGTGGGTCTAATGAAAAACTGTTTTTT.

V gene TRBV5-4 combines with J gene TRBJ2-7, with TRBD1 matching 10 bases. V dropped 5 bases and J dropped 6; count of bases not matched to a gene: 14. Germline V gene lookup returns CDR1 SGHNT and CDR2 YYREEE (reference sequence). The CDR3 is 16 amino acids. CDR3 nucleotide sequence: TGTGCCAGCAGACTAATCGGGCGACAGGGGGCCTCCGAGCAGTACTTC. It yields the protein CASRLIGRQGASEQYF.

The V and J genes are TRBV7-9 and TRBJ1-1; maybe TRBD1 (6 bases). CDR1 and CDR2 (germline): SEHNR, FQNEAQ (reference sequence). This CDR3 comprises 16 residues. With 7 bases removed from V and 1 base from J, the gap between germline ends came to 19 bases. Here the CDR3 DNA reads TGTGCCAGCAACTGGGGGACAATAGGAGGGAACACTGAAGCTTTCTTT. Translated: CASNWGTIGGNTEAFF.

V gene TRBV7-2 combines with J gene TRBJ1-1; possible D gene TRBD1, 6 bases. Germline CDR1 SGHTA, CDR2 FQGNSA. The CDR3 has 14 residues. V gave up 5 bases and J gave up 1 base, with 11 bases separating them. In DNA form, the CDR3 reads TGTGCCAGCAGCCTACGGACAGAGAACACTGAAGCTTTCTTT. This encodes CASSLRTENTEAFF.

This rearrangement joins TRBV6-1 to TRBJ1-2; D uncertain. This CDR3 is built from 14 residues. The germline V and J ends were trimmed by 2 bases and 4 bases, with 11 bases remaining between them. Germline V gives CDR1 MNHNS, CDR2 SASEGT. CDR3 region: CASSELEGRYGYTF. For the CDR3, the DNA is TGTGCCAGCAGTGAATTGGAGGGCCGCTATGGCTACACCTTC.

The chain couples TRBV7-3 to TRBJ1-1; D remains ambiguous. The CDR3 length is 15 residues. The V end lost 1 base, the J end lost 5 bases, and 14 bases lay between the germline ends. Germline CDR1 and CDR2: SGHTA and FQGTGA. CDR3 nucleotide sequence: TGTGCCAGCAGCTTAAATCCTCGGGGAGGGACTGAAGCTTTCTTT. Amino acid sequence: CASSLNPRGGTEAFF.

This chain links TRBV7-3 with TRBJ1-1, with D possibly being TRBD1 (5 bases). The CDR3 sequence is 16 residues long. The germline V gene has CDR1 SGHTA and CDR2 FQGTGA. The V gene lost 1 base and the J gene lost 4 bases, with 16 bases spanning the gap. CDR3 sequence: CASSLRAGSLGTEAFF. The CDR3 region has the DNA TGTGCCAGCAGCTTAAGGGCAGGGTCGTTGGGCACTGAAGCTTTCTTT.

This chain uses TRBV28 with TRBJ1-1; the D gene is possibly TRBD1 (5 bases). The length of the CDR3 is 13 residues. Trimming removed 3 bases at V and 4 bases at J, with 9 bases between. Germline CDR1 MDHEN, CDR2 SYDVKM. The CDR3 protein is CASSFRVSTEAFF. CDR3 bases: TGTGCCAGCAGTTTCAGGGTTAGCACTGAAGCTTTCTTT.

This clone showed up many times. The genes are TRBV27 and TRBJ2-1; 7 bases are shared with TRBD1. The CDR3 is made up of 15 amino acids. With V trimmed by 8 bases and J by 2 bases, 9 bases remained unmatched. Germline CDR1 and CDR2: MNHEY and SMNVEV (reference sequence). The CDR3 here is CASRLEGGAYNEQFF. The CDR3 DNA reads as TGTGCCAGCCGCCTGGAAGGGGGCGCCTACAATGAGCAGTTCTTC.

This chain's CDR3 is CASSPRTGNSGNTIYF. Written as DNA, the CDR3 is TGTGCCAGCAGCCCACGGACGGGAAACTCTGGAAACACCATATATTTT. The rearrangement uses TRBV9 and TRBJ1-3; no definite D call. The CDR3 is 16 residues long. V was shortened by 4 bases and J by 0 bases, with 14 bases between the two germline ends. CDR1 is SGDLS and CDR2 is YYNGEE in the germline V gene.

The chain joins TRBV11-1 to TRBJ1-1, with a weak D call TRBD1 (6 bases). CDR1 is SGHAT, CDR2 FQDESV, per germline (reference sequence). This CDR3 region has 13 residues. The germline V and J ends were trimmed by 4 bases and 5 bases, with 11 bases remaining between them. CDR3 sequence reads: CASSSRQATEAFF. CDR3 coding DNA: TGTGCCAGCAGCTCTCGACAGGCGACTGAAGCTTTCTTT.

The chain links TRBV27 to TRBJ1-1, with a possible D match to TRBD1 (5 bases). The V gene lost 1 base and the J gene lost 4 bases, with 13 bases spanning the gap. Germline CDR1 MNHEY, CDR2 SMNVEV (reference sequence). This CDR3 is built from 15 residues. CDR3 residues: CASSLWWGGSTEAFF. In DNA form, the CDR3 reads TGTGCCAGCAGTTTATGGTGGGGGGGATCCACTGAAGCTTTCTTT.